These 28 T cell receptor beta chains share one sample of origin, sequenced in a study of blood T cell repertoires in COVID-19. This table comes from immunoSEQ multiplex PCR, and its TCRdb copy is limited to in-frame clones, with some not included. The table has 90,000 to 130,000 clones, around nine tenths seen once. Sequencing used peripheral blood. The receptor source for this set is a man aged 40-49 years with acute or convalescent COVID-19.

The V and J genes are TRBV11-3 and TRBJ1-1; 9 nucleotides line up with TRBD1. Germline CDR1 reads SGHNT; CDR2 reads YENEEA. V gave up 3 bases and J gave up 5 bases; unmatched junction bases: 10. There are 16 residues in the CDR3. CDR3 DNA sequence: TGTGCCAGCAGCTTGGCGACAGGGGGAGGTGGGACTGAAGCTTTCTTT. This sequence encodes CASSLATGGGGTEAFF. The full variable domain, completed using reference TRBV11-3 and TRBJ1-1, is EAGVVQSPRYKIIEKKQPVAFWCNPISGHNTLYWYLQNLGQGPELLIRYENEEAVDDSQLPKDRFSAERLKGVDSTLKIQPAELGDSAVYLCASSLATGGGGTEAFFGQGTRLTVV.

V gene TRBV18 combines with J gene TRBJ2-2; D is unresolved. The CDR3 has 11 amino acids. The germline CDR1 and CDR2 sequences are KGHSH and LQKENI. Trimming took off 3 bases at V and 6 bases at J, with 2 bases between the two ends. CDR3 coding DNA: TGTGCCAGCTCACCCTCCGGGGAGCTGTTTTTT. Amino acids: CASSPSGELFF. Complete variable domain (other parts from reference TRBV18 and TRBJ2-2): NAGVMQNPRHLVRRRGQEARLRCSPMKGHSHVYWYRQLPEEGLKFMVYLQKENIIDESGMPKERFSAEFPKEGPSILRIQQVVRGDSAAYFCASSPSGELFFGEGSRLTVL.

The chain combines TRBV19 with TRBJ2-3; D not certain. The germline V and J ends were trimmed by 5 bases and 0 bases, with 9 bases remaining between them. The CDR3 spans 14 residues. Germline V gene sequence: CDR1 LNHDA, CDR2 SQIVND (reference sequence). The CDR3 DNA sequence: TGTGCCAGTAGTTCGCCCGGGAGCACAGATACGCAGTATTTT. As protein: CASSSPGSTDTQYF. Supplemented by reference TRBV19 and TRBJ2-3, the full variable domain reads DGGITQSPKYLFRKEGQNVTLSCEQNLNHDAMYWYRQDPGQGLRLIYYSQIVNDFQKGDIAEGYSVSREKKESFPLTVTSAQKNPTAFYLCASSSPGSTDTQYFGPGTRLTVL.

The rearrangement uses TRBV27 and TRBJ1-1, with D possibly being TRBD1 (6 bases). Germline loops: CDR1 MNHEY, CDR2 SMNVEV (reference sequence). CDR3 length: 14 amino acids. Trimming left V 4 bases short and J 0 bases short, with 9 bases between. DNA for the CDR3: TGTGCCAGCAGTTCAGGACAGATGAACACTGAAGCTTTCTTT. Residues: CASSSGQMNTEAFF.

A single count supports this clone. The chain is built from TRBV5-6 and TRBJ2-3; the match to TRBD2 covers 11 bases. The CDR3 contains 18 residues. Germline V gene sequence: CDR1 SGHDT, CDR2 YYEEEE. Trimming removed 0 bases from V and 3 bases from J; junction bases left unmatched: 9. The DNA for the CDR3 is TGTGCCAGCAGCTTGGTATCTAGCGGGAGGAGTAGGACAGATACGCAGTATTTT. Translating gives CASSLVSSGRSRTDTQYF.

V is TRBV10-3 and J is TRBJ1-1; a possible D gene is TRBD1 (5 bases). Germline V lookup: CDR1 ENHRY, CDR2 SYGVKD. This CDR3 region has 12 residues. V was shortened by 10 bases and J by 5 bases, with 14 bases between the two germline ends. CDR3 nucleotides: TGTGCCACCCGGTACGGGGGAACTGAAGCTTTCTTT. Translated, it gives CATRYGGTEAFF.

This clone was seen a single time. The chain employs TRBV7-8 and TRBJ2-1; TRBD1 matches 8 bases. CDR3 length equals 16 residues. Germline CDR1 SGHVS, CDR2 FQNEAQ. V trimming: 5 bases; J trimming: 0 bases; junction bases outside the gene matches: 6. CDR3 protein: CASSQDRASSYNEQFF. The CDR3 coding sequence is TGTGCCAGCAGCCAGGACAGGGCCTCCTCCTACAATGAGCAGTTCTTC.

The chain employs TRBV19 and TRBJ1-5; perhaps TRBD1 as D (5 bases). This CDR3 is 15 amino acids long. Germline V gene lookup returns CDR1 LNHDA and CDR2 SQIVND (reference sequence). The V end was cut by 5 bases, the J end by 2 bases, with 13 bases between. DNA for the CDR3: TGTGCCAGTAGTTCTACAGGTTCCGGCAATCAGCCCCAGCATTTT. Its translation: CASSSTGSGNQPQHF.

The rearrangement links TRBV5-8 to TRBJ1-1, with 8 nucleotides matching TRBD1. From germline, CDR1 is SGHTS and CDR2 YDEGEE. The V and J ends lost 4 bases and 1 base, in that order; junction bases with no gene match: 3. The CDR3 contains 14 residues. This chain's CDR3 is CASSRDRRNTEAFF. Written as DNA, the CDR3 is TGTGCCAGCAGCCGGGACAGGAGGAACACTGAAGCTTTCTTT.

The chain combines TRBV7-9 with TRBJ1-2, with 9 positions matching TRBD1. J lost 7 bases, V lost 4 bases, and 7 bases had no gene match. Germline loops: CDR1 SEHNR, CDR2 FQNEAQ (reference sequence). The CDR3 spans 14 residues. CDR3 loop: CASSSSQGARGYTF. For the CDR3, the DNA is TGTGCCAGCAGCTCGTCACAGGGGGCTCGTGGCTACACCTTC.

The chain is built from TRBV7-2 and TRBJ2-2, with 9 bases aligning to TRBD1. Looked up from germline, CDR1 is SGHTA and CDR2 is FQGNSA. Trimming took 4 bases from V and 7 from J; bases not matched to a gene: 4. This CDR3 has 14 amino acids. The CDR3 loop is CASSSGQGYGELFF. The DNA for the CDR3 is TGTGCCAGCAGCTCCGGACAGGGGTACGGGGAGCTGTTTTTT.

The chain uses TRBV9 and TRBJ2-6; 10 nucleotides match TRBD1. The length of the CDR3 is 17 residues. Germline assignment: CDR1 SGDLS and CDR2 YYNGEE. Losses at the gene ends were 3 bases for V and 2 bases for J; bases not matched to a gene: 5. CDR3 protein: CASSESGQGAGANVLTF. CDR3 DNA sequence: TGTGCCAGCAGCGAATCAGGACAGGGGGCTGGGGCCAACGTCCTGACTTTC.

This clone came up once. The chain couples TRBV30 to TRBJ1-1, with no clear D. V lost 2 bases and J 2 bases, leaving 9 bases between the germline ends. From germline, CDR1 is GTSNPN and CDR2 SVGIG (reference sequence). CDR3 length: 13 residues. CDR3 protein: CAWSPTPNTEAFF. CDR3 DNA sequence: TGTGCCTGGAGTCCGACACCTAACACTGAAGCTTTCTTT. Based on the CDR3 plus reference TRBV30 and TRBJ1-1, the full variable domain is SQTIHQWPATLVQPVGSPLSLECTVEGTSNPNLYWYRQAAGRGLQLLFYSVGIGQISSEVPQNLSASRPQDRQFILSSKKLLLSDSGFYLCAWSPTPNTEAFFGQGTRLTVV.

The gene calls are TRBV4-2 and TRBJ2-7, with D maybe TRBD2 (6 bases). This CDR3 has 14 amino acids. Trimming removed 1 base at V and 0 bases at J, with 7 bases between. The germline V gene has CDR1 LGHNA and CDR2 YNFKEQ. CDR3 sequence (DNA): TGTGCCAGCAGCCAAGGGGACTCCTCCTACGAGCAGTACTTC. It translates to CASSQGDSSYEQYF.

V usage is TRBV27 and J usage is TRBJ2-6; D gene ambiguous. The CDR3 sequence is 14 residues long. Germline CDR1 is MNHEY and CDR2 is SMNVEV (reference sequence). Trimming shortened V by 3 bases and J by 2 bases, and 5 bases separated the two germline ends. CDR3 sequence reads: CASSLAAGANVLTF. The DNA of the CDR3 is TGTGCCAGCAGTTTGGCAGCTGGGGCCAACGTCCTGACTTTC.

The chain joins TRBV7-9 to TRBJ1-1; 11 bases line up with TRBD1. The CDR3 is made up of 14 amino acids. V shed 5 bases and J 7 bases; nucleotides not matched to a gene: 6. Germline lookup yields CDR1 SEHNR and CDR2 FQNEAQ (reference sequence). CDR3 nucleotides: TGTGCCAGCAGCCTGGGACAGGGGGACCGTGAAGCTTTCTTT. This translates into CASSLGQGDREAFF.

The genes are TRBV30 and TRBJ1-5; D is possibly TRBD1 (5 bases). Trimming took off 2 bases at V and 0 bases at J, with 11 bases between the two ends. The V gene's germline CDR1 is GTSNPN and CDR2 SVGIG (reference sequence). The CDR3 runs 15 residues. The CDR3 sequence is CAWSRGLYSNQPQHF. The CDR3 DNA reads as TGTGCCTGGAGTAGGGGACTTTATAGCAATCAGCCCCAGCATTTT.

J is TRBJ2-5 and V is TRBV19; D is ambiguous. The germline V and J ends were trimmed by 1 base and 3 bases, with 6 bases remaining between them. Germline lookup yields CDR1 LNHDA and CDR2 SQIVND (reference sequence). The CDR3 contains 13 residues. CDR3 DNA: TGTGCCAGTAGTATAGTCGGAGAAGAGACCCAGTACTTC. This codes for CASSIVGEETQYF.

In DNA form, the CDR3 reads TGCAGCGTTGGCACAGGGAATGAGGCTGAAGCTTTCTTT. The encoded protein is CSVGTGNEAEAFF. V and J are TRBV29-1 and TRBJ1-1; possible D gene TRBD1, 6 bases. The V gene lost 4 bases and the J gene lost 6 bases, with 15 bases spanning the gap. The CDR3 length is 13 residues. CDR1 and CDR2 (germline): SQVTM, ANQGSEA.

This clone showed up just once. The chain uses TRBV3-1 (or the pseudogene TRBV3-2) and TRBJ1-1, with TRBD1 matching over 12 bases. This CDR3 spans 17 amino acids. The trim removed 4 bases at V and 4 bases at J, leaving 10 bases unmatched. CDR1 LGHDT and CDR2 YNNKEL come from the germline V gene (reference sequence). The CDR3 DNA reads as TGTGCCAGCAGCCCGTCCGGGACAGGGGGCAGGTTCACTGAAGCTTTCTTT. It encodes CASSPSGTGGRFTEAFF.

The chain joins TRBV19 to TRBJ1-4; no clear D gene. V was clipped by 1 base and J by 7 bases, with 13 bases between them. Germline V CDR1 and CDR2: LNHDA, SQIVND (reference sequence). The CDR3 sequence is 15 residues long. CDR3 sequence (DNA): TGTGCCAGTAGTATAGGTCAATTGGGGAGTGAAAAACTGTTTTTT. Encoded protein: CASSIGQLGSEKLFF.

This chain uses TRBV15 with TRBJ1-5; 9 positions match TRBD1. Losses at the gene ends were 0 bases for V and 2 bases for J; bases not matched to a gene: 8. CDR3 size: 18 residues. Germline V gene data show CDR1 as LNHNV and CDR2 as YYDKDF (reference sequence). CDR3 in DNA: TGTGCCACCAGCAGAGATCAGGGGACAGGGTTGGGCAATCAGCCCCAGCATTTT. It specifies CATSRDQGTGLGNQPQHF.

This clone came up a few times. The genes are TRBV9 and TRBJ2-5, with a possible D match to TRBD2 (5 bases). The ends were cut back, 5 bases at V and 10 bases at J, with 24 bases in the middle. From germline, CDR1 is SGDLS and CDR2 YYNGEE. This CDR3 is 15 amino acids long. The chain's CDR3 is CASSKGLGFGGDQYF. The CDR3 DNA is TGTGCCAGCAGTAAGGGTTTGGGTTTTGGAGGAGACCAGTACTTC.

The chain is built from TRBV5-1 and TRBJ1-6; 7 bases agree with TRBD1. The CDR3 consists of 18 residues. J gave up 0 bases and V 1 base, and 7 bases lay outside the gene matches. Germline V gene data show CDR1 as SGHRS and CDR2 as YFSETQ. The CDR3 protein is CASSLSEGASSYNSPLHF. As DNA, the CDR3 is TGCGCCAGCAGCTTGTCGGAGGGGGCTAGCTCCTATAATTCACCCCTCCACTTT.

The V call is TRBV7-9, the J call TRBJ1-3; 7 nucleotides match TRBD1. Germline V gene lookup returns CDR1 SEHNR and CDR2 FQNEAQ (reference sequence). The CDR3 length is 16 residues. The V gene end was trimmed by 5 bases and the J gene end by 2 bases; junction bases not matched to a gene: 9. Written as DNA, the CDR3 is TGTGCCAGCAGCGAAAACAGGGGAACAGCTGGAAACACCATATATTTT. Translated, it gives CASSENRGTAGNTIYF.

J is TRBJ1-1 and V is TRBV5-4; TRBD1 matches at 8 bases. The junction had 4 bases not matched to a gene; V was cut back by 1 base and J by 5 bases. The CDR3 runs to 14 residues. Germline V gene sequence: CDR1 SGHNT, CDR2 YYREEE (reference sequence). The CDR3 DNA follows: TGTGCCAGCAGCTTGCTACAGGGGGTTACTGAAGCTTTCTTT. It specifies CASSLLQGVTEAFF.

The chain employs TRBV7-8 and TRBJ1-2; 8 bases align to TRBD1. The V gene end was trimmed by 0 bases and the J gene end by 4 bases; junction bases not matched to a gene: 4. The CDR3 extends over 15 amino acids. Germline V gives CDR1 SGHVS, CDR2 FQNEAQ. The CDR3 protein is CASSLADRGGYGYTF. CDR3 nucleotides: TGTGCCAGCAGCTTAGCCGACAGGGGTGGCTATGGCTACACCTTC.

This clone is a singleton in its sample. V is TRBV11-3 and J is TRBJ1-6; D gene uncertain. Between the trimmed V and J ends, which lost 2 bases and 9 bases, there was a span of 8 bases. The CDR3 runs to 13 residues. The germline gives CDR1 SGHNT, CDR2 YENEEA. As DNA, the CDR3 is TGTGCCAGCAGCTTAAAGGCGGGTTCACCCCTCCACTTT. Amino acids: CASSLKAGSPLHF.